This T cell receptor beta chain came from a study of cytomegalovirus exposure and HLA in healthy donors (dated 2017 in TCRdb). A note on the overall study: According to an earlier analysis of around 600 of the donors, about 179 million T cells yielded roughly 110 million unique TCR beta sequences and less than 300 Gb of sequence data. The aim of the study was to test whether cataloging public T cell receptors could identify signatures of past pathogen exposure. Every discovery cohort repertoire had been produced on one sequencing platform. The number of typed donors differed by locus: about 620-640 for A, B, C, DRB1 and DQB1; 500 to 550 for DQA1; approximately 600 for DPA1; and around 490 for DPB1. In a later genetic analysis, genome-wide SNP genotypes for about three fifths of the 666 donors were used, and that subset was treated as a discovery cohort. An earlier analysis of 587 of the donors applied high-throughput TCR beta sequencing to assess whether each TCR beta V gene segment acted as functional or pseudogenic. Because of strong linkage in the cohort, roughly five DR-DQ haplotypes were treated as single units for association and clustering. Across some 400 genotyped donors of the cohort, an average of about 240,000 unique TCR beta nucleotide sequences per donor were sequenced, and 15% to 20% of those sequences were non-productive. Donor age, sex, ethnicity and CMV serostatus were compiled together with the repertoire data. Class I and class II HLA loci were covered by the typing at four-digit resolution. In addition to the first cohort of 650 to 800 subjects, a separate validation cohort of approximately 110 different subjects was used. The later analysis used no new phenotypic data to find candidate immune exposures, relying instead on TCR beta sequences and their occurrence across donors. Around 330 gigabases of sequencing data and 91 million or so unique TCR sequences made up an early release that covered 500 to 650 HLA-typed donors. A later analysis re-examined previously published TCR beta repertoires from roughly 720 donors and added high-resolution HLA genotyping to investigate patterns of TCR occurrence. The genetic ancestry cluster associated with self-reported Caucasian donors included 81% of the approximately 430 genotyped donors. Using immunosequencing, the study profiled T cell repertoires from about 650 subjects and related those repertoires to cytomegalovirus serostatus. To predict cytomegalovirus infection status, the study combined high-throughput TCR immunosequencing, statistical association of individual TCRs with disease status, and machine learning.

V was cut back by 6 bases and J by 4 bases, leaving a gap of 16 bases between them. The CDR3 spans 15 residues, from the cysteine through the phenylalanine. Of the read, only the CDR3 DNA is kept; its 45 bases are in frame from base 1. Based on the germline V gene, the CDR1 and CDR2 sequences are MNHEY and SVGAGI. Receptor amplification or capture employed the immunoSEQ multiplex PCR assay. The multiplex PCR relied on a mix of 60 forward primers for TCR Vbeta segments and 13 reverse primers for TCR Jbeta segments. Amplification of the CDR3 region of rearranged TCR beta genes was performed with a multiplex PCR assay on genomic DNA. On the Illumina HiSeq System, the amplified TCR beta libraries were sequenced as 87-base-pair reads. Processing in the source paper ran as follows. Across the 666 repertoires, a later analysis counted tens of millions of unique TCR beta chains, about 10 million of which were shared by at least two donors. To remove PCR and sequencing errors, raw reads were error-corrected and collapsed into unique sequences using a nearest-neighbor algorithm that merged closely related sequences. CDR3 sequences were aligned to IMGT reference sequences to assign V, D and J gene segments. Each retained sequence needed at least a six-nucleotide match to both a V gene segment and a J gene segment. Rearrangements were called productive when the CDR3 lacked stop codons and stayed in frame with V and J; all others were non-productive. Following IMGT convention, CDR3 was defined as the stretch from the second conserved V-encoded cysteine to the conserved J-encoded phenylalanine. The earlier analysis of 500 to 750 of the donors excluded any sequence lacking an unambiguous match to a single V gene segment. An earlier analysis of just under 600 of the donors called V segments functional above 56.7% productive rearrangements and segregating when the between-donor standard deviation exceeded 5%. A statistical classification framework was built to diagnose cytomegalovirus status from the catalog of TCR beta chain sequences. A later analysis assigned V and J genes by comparing TCR nucleotide sequences with IMGT/GENE-DB human TR gene sequences. In a later analysis, CDR3 sequences and most-parsimonious VDJ recombination scenarios were assigned using the TCRdist pipeline. A later analysis defined each TCR beta chain by its CDR3 amino acid sequence plus V-gene family, and excluded reads lacking a unique V-gene family. In a later analysis, around 650 highly shared, low-generation-probability nucleotide sequences were removed to address suspected cross-contamination and a sequencing artifact. A later analysis calculated a clonal expansion index for each public chain from normalized within-repertoire ranks of inferred template counts. In a later analysis, generation probabilities were computed with a VDJ recombination model fitted to out-of-frame rearrangements, and the resulting probabilities were checked against IGoR. A later analysis scored TCR-TCR, TCR-HLA and TCR-CMV co-occurrence with hypergeometric tests, applying a repertoire-size bias correction to TCR pairs. False discovery rates were estimated in a later analysis by permuting HLA or CMV assignments 20 times. A later analysis grouped co-occurring TCRs with DBSCAN, adding TCRdist sequence similarity when clustering within HLA-allele-positive subsets. Co-occurrence clustering excluded repertoires with fewer than 30,000 or more than 120,000 public chains, plus five with anomalous nucleotide sharing. This is the immuneACCESS table as TCRdb keeps it, with only in-frame sequences that have V and J called. A part of the clones is gone; compared with another copy, unresolved V genes explain less than half, and the rest is unexplained. D and trimming were read from the DNA, whereas the V and J calls and clone size are those reported in that table. Present in this sample are about 150,000 clones, roughly a tenth of which were seen just once. Approximately 1.8% of the sample is held by the ten biggest clonotypes.

Overall study results and their limits: A cluster of highly shared sequence variants was judged likely to be a technical artifact of the sequencing pipeline. A later analysis found that HLA-associated TCR beta chains were more clonally expanded and had lower generation probabilities than equally common non-associated chains. According to a later genetic analysis, donors in an Asian-associated ancestry cluster had fewer N-insertions in productive TCRs than the approximately 670-donor mean. In a later analysis, the rate of TCR association differed among HLA loci, with DRB1 alleles having the most associated TCRs and HLA-C alleles having the fewest. Seventeen rarely observed V segments, including chromosome 9 orphons, were excluded from the earlier analysis of just under 600 of the donors because counts were too low. Some IMGT-functional V segments, including TRBV6-2 and TRBV6-3, could not be told apart with the 87-base-pair reads, so those segments were excluded. The classifier was reported to diagnose cytomegalovirus status with high specificity and sensitivity in both the original cohort and the validation cohort. In a later analysis, most CMV-associated TCR beta chains were found to appear HLA-restricted, with HLA associations seemingly driven largely by CMV exposure. A few of the identified cytomegalovirus-associated TCR beta chains were confirmed in vitro to be specific for cytomegalovirus antigens. The study listed 164 TCR beta chains as associated with cytomegalovirus. While some public TCRs were present in many individuals, most TCR sequences turned up only very rarely across donors. A later genetic analysis associated a missense DCLRE1C variant with V-gene and J-gene trimming of TCR beta chains, and an independent cohort replicated the association. Assigning TCR associations to individual alleles was difficult when HLA alleles, especially DR and DQ, strongly co-occurred. Because HLA typing was unavailable for some donors at each locus, only the typed subset was used in association tests. Sequencing depth was assumed to be roughly uniform across donors in the presence/absence analyses, though that assumption may not hold. Linkage disequilibrium might explain the correlated functional status among segregating V segments, but an unknown experimental factor could not be ruled out. In an earlier analysis of approximately 590 of the donors, most TCR beta V segments were observed in productive rearrangements about 87% or about 30% of the time, broadly matching IMGT annotations. This cohort had only TCR beta chains sequenced, and the lack of alpha or paired-chain data limited which features could be detected. A further reported finding was that TCR beta sequences accurately predicted the HLA-A and HLA-B alleles for most subjects in the first cohort. Several of the top co-occurrence clusters appeared to be linked to parvovirus B19, influenza, CMV and Epstein-Barr virus, according to a later analysis. Immune exposure information for the cohort was limited to CMV serostatus. The authors suggested that the approach could potentially be generalized to other disease states and immunological phenotypes. In a later analysis, more than 15,000 TCR beta sequences were associated with specific HLA alleles at a false discovery rate of 0.05.

The cohort consisted of 600 to 700 healthy bone marrow donors. At the time of sampling, every cohort member was nominally healthy, though immune exposures that went unrecorded were likely present. The donor tested CMV seronegative, placing the donor among the approximately 360 seronegative members of the cohort. Every donor gave a peripheral blood sample, and the peripheral blood mononuclear cells from that sample were used for TCR beta sequencing. Genomic DNA extraction from the blood cell samples was performed with the Qiagen DNeasy Blood Extraction Kit. Regarding this clone: The antigen it recognizes is unknown. No base-level quality is on record; no much larger clone is a single base apart.

The TCR sequence derives from a male donor in good health and CMV-seronegative. Sequenced input: PBMCs. The rearranged chain carries TRBV6-5 and TRBJ2-1; TRBD1 is perhaps the D gene, given 6 matching bases. The bases are TGTGCCAGCAGGCCAGGGGTGCGCTCTTACAATGAGCAGTTCTTC. This is translated as CASRPGVRSYNEQFF.